This TCR beta chain is drawn from a study of technical replicates of blood from several donors. Germline CDR1 DFQATT, CDR2 SNEGSKA (reference sequence). CDR3 length: 11 amino acids. V gave up 0 bases and J gave up 5 bases, with 4 bases separating them. Assay: immunoSEQ multiplex PCR; the TCRdb copy retains only in-frame clones and omits some. The table lists 80,000 to 100,000 clones, around 96% of them singletons, with 0.2% to 0.25% in the top ten. The sequenced sample was T cells isolated from PBMCs. This rearrangement joins TRBV20-1 to TRBJ2-5; the D is unclear. The clonotype originates from a human donor in good health. CDR3 amino acids: CSARERETQYF. DNA of the CDR3: TGCAGTGCTAGAGAGAGGGAGACCCAGTACTTC.